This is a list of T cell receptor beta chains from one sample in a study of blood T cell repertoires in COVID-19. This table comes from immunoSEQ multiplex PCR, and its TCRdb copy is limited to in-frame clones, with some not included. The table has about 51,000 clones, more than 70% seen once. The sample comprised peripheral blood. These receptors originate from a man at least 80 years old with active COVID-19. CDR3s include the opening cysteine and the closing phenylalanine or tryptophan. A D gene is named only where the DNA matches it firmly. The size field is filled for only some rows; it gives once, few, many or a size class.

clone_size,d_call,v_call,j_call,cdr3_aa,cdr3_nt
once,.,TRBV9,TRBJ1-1,CASSIESGTLNTEAFF,TGTGCCAGCAGCATAGAGTCCGGGACTTTGAACACTGAAGCTTTCTTT
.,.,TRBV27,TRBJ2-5,CASSFDSSRQARQETQYF,TGTGCCAGCAGTTTTGATTCCAGCCGACAGGCACGCCAAGAGACCCAGTACTTC
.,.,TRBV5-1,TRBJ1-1,CASSENPQGRNTEAFF,TGCGCCAGCAGCGAGAACCCTCAGGGGAGGAACACTGAAGCTTTCTTT
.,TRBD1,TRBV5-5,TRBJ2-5,CASSFLRQGVLETQYF,TGTGCCAGCAGCTTTTTGCGGCAGGGGGTGTTGGAGACCCAGTACTTC
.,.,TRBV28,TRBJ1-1,CASSSWTVMNTEAFF,TGTGCCAGCAGTTCGTGGACAGTGATGAACACTGAAGCTTTCTTT
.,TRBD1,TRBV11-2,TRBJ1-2,CASSLGRGQGARGYGYTF,TGTGCCAGCAGCTTAGGGCGGGGACAGGGGGCAAGAGGCTATGGCTACACCTTC
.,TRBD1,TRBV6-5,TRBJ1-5,CASRSTGNQPQHF,TGTGCCAGCAGATCGACAGGGAATCAGCCCCAGCATTTT
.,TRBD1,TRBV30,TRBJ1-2,CAWKRDRGLANYGYTF,TGTGCCTGGAAACGGGACAGGGGTCTAGCTAACTATGGCTACACCTTC
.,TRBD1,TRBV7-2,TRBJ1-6,CASSATGGEYSPLHF,TGTGCCAGCAGCGCTACAGGGGGCGAATATTCACCCCTCCACTTT
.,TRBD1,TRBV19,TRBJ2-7,CASTHGSGGYEQYF,TGTGCCAGTACCCACGGGTCAGGGGGCTACGAGCAGTACTTC
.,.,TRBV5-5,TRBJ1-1,CASSLVPGLNTEAFF,TGTGCCAGCAGCTTAGTTCCGGGATTGAACACTGAAGCTTTCTTT
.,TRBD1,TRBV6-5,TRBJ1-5,CASMTGGLLGQPQHF,TGTGCCAGCATGACAGGGGGCCTTTTAGGCCAGCCCCAGCATTTT
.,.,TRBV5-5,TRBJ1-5,CASSSLIPGQPQHF,TGTGCCAGCAGTAGCTTGATCCCGGGTCAGCCCCAGCATTTT
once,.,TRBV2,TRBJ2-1,CASKEEDNEQFF,TGTGCCAGCAAGGAGGAAGACAATGAGCAGTTCTTC
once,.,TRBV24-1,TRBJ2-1,CATSVSPPLGDEQFF,TGTGCCACCAGTGTCAGTCCTCCCCTCGGGGATGAGCAGTTCTTC
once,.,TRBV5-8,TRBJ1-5,CASSSRQTQSNQPQHF,TGTGCCAGCAGCTCCCGACAGACTCAGAGCAATCAGCCCCAGCATTTT
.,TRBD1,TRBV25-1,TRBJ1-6,CASSSQGSNSPLHF,TGTGCCAGCAGTTCACAGGGGTCGAATTCACCCCTCCACTTT
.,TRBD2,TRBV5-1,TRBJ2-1,CASSLGGTSGIDEQFF,TGCGCCAGCAGCTTGGGCGGGACTAGCGGTATCGATGAGCAGTTCTTC
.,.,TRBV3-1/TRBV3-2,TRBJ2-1,CASSPRQAYNEQFF,TGTGCCAGCAGCCCGAGACAGGCTTACAATGAGCAGTTCTTC
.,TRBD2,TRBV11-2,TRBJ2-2,CASSTSGSSPGELFF,TGTGCCAGCAGCACTAGCGGGAGTAGCCCCGGGGAGCTGTTTTTT
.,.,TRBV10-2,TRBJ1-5,CASSESPGNSNQPQHF,TGCGCCAGCAGTGAGAGTCCAGGGAATAGCAATCAGCCCCAGCATTTT
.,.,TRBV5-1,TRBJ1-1,CASSFGDLNTEAFF,TGCGCCAGCAGCTTCGGGGATTTGAACACTGAAGCTTTCTTT